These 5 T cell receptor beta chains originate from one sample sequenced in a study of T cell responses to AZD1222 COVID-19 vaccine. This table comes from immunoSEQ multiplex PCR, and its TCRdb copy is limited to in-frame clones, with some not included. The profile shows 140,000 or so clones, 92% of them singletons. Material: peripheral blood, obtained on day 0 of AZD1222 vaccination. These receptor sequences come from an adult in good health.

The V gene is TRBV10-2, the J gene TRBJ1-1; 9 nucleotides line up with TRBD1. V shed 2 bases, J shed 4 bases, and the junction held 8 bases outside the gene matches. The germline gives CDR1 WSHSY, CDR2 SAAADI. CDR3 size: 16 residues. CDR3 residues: CASSEVGTGKSTEAFF. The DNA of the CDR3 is TGCGCCAGCAGTGAGGTTGGGACAGGGAAAAGCACTGAAGCTTTCTTT.

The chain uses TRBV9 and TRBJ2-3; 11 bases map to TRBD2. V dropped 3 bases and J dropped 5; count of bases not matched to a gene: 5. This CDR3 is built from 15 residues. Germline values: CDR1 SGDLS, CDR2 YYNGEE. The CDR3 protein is CASSATGLAEDTQYF. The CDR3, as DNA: TGTGCCAGCAGCGCCACGGGACTAGCGGAAGATACGCAGTATTTT.

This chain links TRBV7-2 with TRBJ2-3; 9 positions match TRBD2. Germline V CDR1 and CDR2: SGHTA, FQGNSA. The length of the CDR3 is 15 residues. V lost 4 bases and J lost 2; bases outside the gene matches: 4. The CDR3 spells CASSWRGGPTDTQYF. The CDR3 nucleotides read TGTGCCAGCAGCTGGCGGGGGGGCCCCACAGATACGCAGTATTTT.

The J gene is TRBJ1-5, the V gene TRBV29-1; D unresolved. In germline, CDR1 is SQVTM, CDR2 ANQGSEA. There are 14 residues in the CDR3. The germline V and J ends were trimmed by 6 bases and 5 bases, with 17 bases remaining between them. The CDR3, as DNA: TGCAGCGTGAACACCGGGAAAGGAGATCAGCCCCAGCATTTT. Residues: CSVNTGKGDQPQHF.

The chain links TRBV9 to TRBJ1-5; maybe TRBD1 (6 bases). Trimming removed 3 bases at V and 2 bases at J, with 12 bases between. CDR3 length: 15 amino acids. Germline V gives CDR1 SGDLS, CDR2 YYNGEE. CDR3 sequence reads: CASSGSGVGNQPQHF. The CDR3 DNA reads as TGTGCCAGCAGCGGGTCAGGGGTCGGCAATCAGCCCCAGCATTTT.